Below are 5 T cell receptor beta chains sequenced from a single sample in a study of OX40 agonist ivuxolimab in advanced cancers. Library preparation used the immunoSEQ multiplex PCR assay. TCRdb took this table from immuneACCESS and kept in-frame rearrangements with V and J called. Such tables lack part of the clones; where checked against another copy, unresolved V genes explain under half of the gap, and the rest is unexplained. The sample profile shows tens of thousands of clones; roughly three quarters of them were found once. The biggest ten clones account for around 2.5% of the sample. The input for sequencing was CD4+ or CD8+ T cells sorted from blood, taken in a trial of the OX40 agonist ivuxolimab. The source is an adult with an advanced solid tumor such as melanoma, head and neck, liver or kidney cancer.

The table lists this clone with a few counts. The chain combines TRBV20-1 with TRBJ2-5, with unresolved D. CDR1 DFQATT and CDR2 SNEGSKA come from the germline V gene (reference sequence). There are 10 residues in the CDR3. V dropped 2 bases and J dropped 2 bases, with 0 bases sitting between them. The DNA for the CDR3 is TGCAGTGCTAGACAAGAGACCCAGTACTTC. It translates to CSARQETQYF.

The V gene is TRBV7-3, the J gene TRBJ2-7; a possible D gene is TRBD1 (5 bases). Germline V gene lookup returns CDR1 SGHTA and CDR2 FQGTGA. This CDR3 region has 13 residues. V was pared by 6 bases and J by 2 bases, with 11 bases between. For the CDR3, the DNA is TGTGCCAGCAGTTTACGACAGACCTACGAGCAGTACTTC. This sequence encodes CASSLRQTYEQYF. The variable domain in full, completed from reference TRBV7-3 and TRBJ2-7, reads GAGVSQTPSNKVTEKGKYVELRCDPISGHTALYWYRQSLGQGPEFLIYFQGTGAADDSGLPNDRFFAVRPEGSVSTLKIQRTERGDSAVYLCASSLRQTYEQYFGPGTRLTVT.

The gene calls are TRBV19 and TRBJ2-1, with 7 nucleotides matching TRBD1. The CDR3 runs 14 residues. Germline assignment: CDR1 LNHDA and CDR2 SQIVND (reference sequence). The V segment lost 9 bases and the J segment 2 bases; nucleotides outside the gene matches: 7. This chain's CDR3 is CASHQGGPYNEQFF. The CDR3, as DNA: TGTGCCAGCCACCAAGGGGGCCCCTACAATGAGCAGTTCTTC.

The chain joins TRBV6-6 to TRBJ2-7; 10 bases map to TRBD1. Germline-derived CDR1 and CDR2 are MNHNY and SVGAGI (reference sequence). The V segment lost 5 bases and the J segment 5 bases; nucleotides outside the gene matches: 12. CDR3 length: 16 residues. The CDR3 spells CASSTSRTGGNHEQYF. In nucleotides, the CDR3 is TGTGCCAGCAGTACCTCGAGGACAGGGGGTAACCACGAGCAGTACTTC.

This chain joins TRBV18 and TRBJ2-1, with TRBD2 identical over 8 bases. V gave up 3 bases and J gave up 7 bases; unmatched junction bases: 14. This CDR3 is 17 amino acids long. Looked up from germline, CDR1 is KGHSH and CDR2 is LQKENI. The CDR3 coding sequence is TGTGCCAGCTCACCCACGCAACCCAGCGGGAGTGGTAATGAGCAGTTCTTC. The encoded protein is CASSPTQPSGSGNEQFF.